This is a list of T cell receptor beta chains from one sample in a study of beta chain features in type 1 diabetes. Profiling relied on immunoSEQ multiplex PCR, and the TCRdb table lists in-frame clones only, not all of them. The table lists under 300,000 clones, around 20% of them singletons. The sequenced material came from naive CD4+ T cells from blood. The origin of the receptors is a woman aged 40 to 55 with type 1 diabetes. The CDR3 runs from the conserved cysteine through the conserved F or W. The D gene is left open where the match is weak. Clone size, where shown, is once, few, many, or a class for clones that have expanded.

J	size	D	V	DNA	CDR3
TRBJ2-2	few	TRBD1	TRBV9	TGTGCCAGCAGCGCCCAGGACAGGGGGAACACCGGGGAGCTGTTTTTT	CASSAQDRGNTGELFF
TRBJ2-7	few	TRBD1	TRBV2	TGTGCCAGATCCGGGACAGGGGGTGGGGAGCAGTACTTC	CARSGTGGGEQYF
TRBJ2-6	.	.	TRBV2	TGTGCCAGCAGTACTAGGCAATCTGGGGCCAACGTCCTGACTTTC	CASSTRQSGANVLTF
TRBJ1-6	.	TRBD1	TRBV25-1	TGTGCCAGCAGTTCCCGCTCGGGGACAGGGAATTCACCCCTCCACTTT	CASSSRSGTGNSPLHF
TRBJ2-7	few	.	TRBV27	TGTGCCAGCAGTTTGACTACAAACTACGAGCAGTACTTC	CASSLTTNYEQYF
TRBJ2-5	.	TRBD1	TRBV15	TGTGCCACCAGCTCCGCGTCCCTTGGACAGGTCCACCACCAAGAGACCCAGTACTTC	CATSSASLGQVHHQETQYF
TRBJ1-3	few	.	TRBV7-9	TGTGCCAGCAGCTTAGTACAGGCCGGCTCTGGAAACACCATATATTTT	CASSLVQAGSGNTIYF
TRBJ1-1	few	.	TRBV4-3	TGCGCCAGCAGCCAAGTCTTTAACACTGAAGCTTTCTTT	CASSQVFNTEAFF
TRBJ2-1	few	TRBD1	TRBV15	TGTGCCACCAGCAGAAGGGACAGGCGGAACTACAATGAGCAGTTCTTC	CATSRRDRRNYNEQFF
TRBJ2-4	few	.	TRBV7-9	TGTGCCAGCAGTTCCCCAGGCGGGACCAAAAACATTCAGTACTTC	CASSSPGGTKNIQYF
TRBJ2-1	.	.	TRBV30	TGTGCCCGAGGCGGGGATGGTTTGAGCTACAATGAGCAGTTCTTC	CARGGDGLSYNEQFF
TRBJ2-7	few	TRBD2	TRBV28	TGTGCCAGCGGCCCGATTAGACTAGCCCTGTCCTACGAGCAGTACTTC	CASGPIRLALSYEQYF
TRBJ2-3	few	.	TRBV20-1	TGCAGTGCTAACGGCGGGGATACGCAGTATTTT	CSANGGDTQYF
TRBJ1-1	few	.	TRBV4-3	TGCGCCAGCAGCCAAGGGGCACGTACTGGGAACACTGAAGCTTTCTTT	CASSQGARTGNTEAFF
TRBJ2-2	.	TRBD1	TRBV5-6	TGTGCCAGCAGCCGACAGGGCCCCGGGGAGCTGTTTTTT	CASSRQGPGELFF
TRBJ1-2	few	.	TRBV9	TGTGCCAGCAGCGATATGAACTATGGCTACACCTTC	CASSDMNYGYTF
TRBJ1-1	.	.	TRBV5-1	TGCGCCAGCAGCTTACAGGGCTTTGAAGCTTTCTTT	CASSLQGFEAFF
TRBJ1-5	.	.	TRBV9	TGTGCCAGCAGCGTACTGGGTACAGGTCAGCCCCAGCATTTT	CASSVLGTGQPQHF
TRBJ2-1	.	.	TRBV25-1	TGTGCCAGCAGTGTATTGGGGACAGAGCAGTTCTTC	CASSVLGTEQFF
TRBJ2-7	.	TRBD1	TRBV18	TGTGCCAGCTCACCGGGACAGGGCTCCTACGAGCAGTACTTC	CASSPGQGSYEQYF
TRBJ1-2	few	.	TRBV25-1	TGTGCCAGCAGTGATTTTGGGGAGTCGGGGTTAGCTAACTATGGCTACACCTTC	CASSDFGESGLANYGYTF
TRBJ2-1	.	TRBD1	TRBV7-3	TGTGCCAGCAGCTCCGACAGGGGCAATGAGCAGTTCTTC	CASSSDRGNEQFF
TRBJ2-2	few	TRBD2	TRBV28	TGTGCCAGCAGTTCTAGCGGGAGCTCGGCCGGGGAGCTGTTTTTT	CASSSSGSSAGELFF
TRBJ2-3	few	TRBD1	TRBV6-1	TGTGGCGCAGGGACAGAGGCAGATACGCAGTATTTT	CGAGTEADTQYF
TRBJ1-2	few	TRBD1	TRBV5-1	TGCGCCAGCAGCCGGACAGGGGACACCTATGGCTACACCTTC	CASSRTGDTYGYTF
TRBJ1-2	.	TRBD1	TRBV7-9	TGTGCCAGCAGCTCCCGACAGGGGTCTGACTATGGCTACACCTTC	CASSSRQGSDYGYTF
TRBJ2-1	.	TRBD2	TRBV5-1	TGCGCCAGCAGCGTCCCGGGACTAGCGGGATCGGATGAGCAGTTCTTC	CASSVPGLAGSDEQFF
TRBJ2-1	once	.	TRBV28	TGTGCCAGCAGTTTTATAAATGAGCAGTTCTTC	CASSFINEQFF
TRBJ1-1	.	.	TRBV5-1	TGCGCCAGCAGCTCGTCGGCAGGGATGTTCACTGAAGCTTTCTTT	CASSSSAGMFTEAFF
TRBJ2-1	.	TRBD2	TRBV30	TGTGCCTGGAGTTCTGGGACTAGCGGGATAGATGAGCAGTTCTTC	CAWSSGTSGIDEQFF
TRBJ1-1	.	.	TRBV7-2	TGTGCCAGCAGTTATGACAGCCTGAACACTGAAGCTTTCTTT	CASSYDSLNTEAFF
TRBJ2-1	.	.	TRBV29-1	TGCAGCGTCAGAACCGTCGCAGGGGAGCAGTTCTTC	CSVRTVAGEQFF
TRBJ2-3	few	TRBD1	TRBV27	TGTGCCAGCAGAGACTTCGGGACAGATATCGATACGCAGTATTTT	CASRDFGTDIDTQYF
TRBJ2-3	few	.	TRBV18	TGTGCCAGCTCTAGGGGAACTAGCACAGATACGCAGTATTTT	CASSRGTSTDTQYF
TRBJ1-2	few	.	TRBV4-2	TGTGCCAGCAGCTCCCTTGGGCAGTATGGCTACACCTTC	CASSSLGQYGYTF
TRBJ1-6	.	.	TRBV13	TGTGCCAGCAGCTTAGGCAACTCCTATAATTCACCCCTCCACTTT	CASSLGNSYNSPLHF
TRBJ2-5	.	.	TRBV4-3	TGCGCCAGCAGCCCCAGGGGGGATAGACAAGAGACCCAGTACTTC	CASSPRGDRQETQYF
TRBJ1-4	.	.	TRBV7-9	TGTGCCATCGGTTCGGACTCGGCGGCGGAAAAACTGTTTTTT	CAIGSDSAAEKLFF
TRBJ1-1	few	.	TRBV18	TGTGCCAGCTCACCAGACTTCACTCTTAGGGGAGGGAACACTGAAGCTTTCTTT	CASSPDFTLRGGNTEAFF
TRBJ1-1	few	.	TRBV5-1	TGCGCCAGCAGCAGAGGACAGCCCATGAACACTGAAGCTTTCTTT	CASSRGQPMNTEAFF
TRBJ1-4	.	.	TRBV15	TGTGCCACCAGCAGAGTCCGCCAGGAAAAACTGTTTTTT	CATSRVRQEKLFF